These T cell receptor beta chains were read from a single sample in a study of T-cell reconstitution after alpha-beta-depleted transplantation in children. TCRdb re-called the PCR reads with MiXCR, one entry per CDR3 protein. The top ten clones hold 3.3% of a sample with 450,000 to 600,000 distinct CDR3 sequences, roughly 18% of them seen once. Source: PBMCs from the stem cell graft donor, taken from the stem cell graft. These receptors were obtained from a human donor who donated a stem cell graft to a child with acute lymphoblastic leukemia. Each CDR3 is given with its conserved first and last residue. The D gene is left open where the match is weak. Some rows mark clone size as missing; the rest say once, few, many or name a class of expanded clone.

- | TRBJ1-1 | - | TRBV6-5 | CASSYGRGRAEAFF | TGTGCCAGCAGTTACGGGCGAGGGCGGGCTGAAGCTTTCTTT
many | TRBJ2-1 | TRBD2 | TRBV11-2 | CASSSLAGPYNEQFF | TGTGCCAGCAGCTCTCTAGCGGGGCCATACAATGAGCAGTTCTTC
- | TRBJ1-5 | TRBD1 | TRBV12-3/TRBV12-4 | CASGQGGEPQHF | TGTGCCTCGGGACAGGGAGGGGAGCCCCAGCATTTT
few | TRBJ2-2 | - | TRBV6-1 | CASLQGSANTGELFF | TGTGCCAGCCTCCAGGGTAGCGCGAACACCGGGGAGCTGTTTTTT
few | TRBJ1-1 | TRBD1 | TRBV19 | CASNQGAPGTEAFF | TGTGCCAGTAATCAGGGGGCGCCGGGCACTGAAGCTTTCTTT
- | TRBJ1-1 | - | TRBV6-5 | CASSYKGAPVNTEAFF | TGTGCCAGCAGTTACAAAGGAGCCCCTGTGAACACTGAAGCTTTCTTT
few | TRBJ2-7 | TRBD1 | TRBV12-3/TRBV12-4 | CASSLGDRAHEQYF | TGTGCCAGCAGTTTAGGGGACAGGGCCCACGAGCAGTACTTC
- | TRBJ1-2 | - | TRBV18 | CASSLADGTYGYTF | TGTGCCAGCTCACTCGCAGACGGTACCTATGGCTACACCTTC
few | TRBJ2-7 | TRBD2 | TRBV7-9 | CASSSVSGNNNEQYF | TGTGCCAGCAGCTCCGTCAGCGGGAATAATAACGAGCAGTACTTC
- | TRBJ2-1 | - | TRBV9 | CASSVETNNEQFF | TGTGCCAGCAGCGTTGAAACGAACAATGAGCAGTTCTTC
many | TRBJ2-3 | - | TRBV7-2 | CASSLTGSTDTQYF | TGTGCCAGCAGCTTGACAGGTAGCACAGATACGCAGTATTTT
- | TRBJ1-1 | - | TRBV7-9 | CASSPLPTYGEAFF | TGTGCCAGCAGCCCCTTGCCAACGTACGGTGAAGCTTTCTTT
few | TRBJ1-1 | - | TRBV7-9 | CASSLREGTEAFF | TGTGCCAGCAGCTTAAGGGAGGGCACTGAAGCTTTCTTT
few | TRBJ2-1 | - | TRBV5-1 | CASSLEPASREQFF | TGCGCCAGCAGCTTGGAGCCAGCTTCAAGGGAGCAGTTCTTC